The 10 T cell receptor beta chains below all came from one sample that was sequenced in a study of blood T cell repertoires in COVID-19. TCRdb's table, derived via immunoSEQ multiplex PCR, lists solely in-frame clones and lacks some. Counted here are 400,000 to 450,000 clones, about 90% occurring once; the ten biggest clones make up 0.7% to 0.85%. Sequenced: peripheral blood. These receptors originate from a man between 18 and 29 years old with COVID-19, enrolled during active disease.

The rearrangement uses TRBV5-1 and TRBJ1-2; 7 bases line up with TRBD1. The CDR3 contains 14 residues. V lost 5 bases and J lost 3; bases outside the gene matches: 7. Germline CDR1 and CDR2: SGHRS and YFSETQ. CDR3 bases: TGCGCCAGCAGAGATTTACAGGGGTACTATGGCTACACCTTC. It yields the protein CASRDLQGYYGYTF.

CDR3 in DNA: TGCAGCGTTGTGTGGATGTGGGGGCAAGCTAACTATGGCTACACCTTC. Protein product: CSVVWMWGQANYGYTF. The chain couples TRBV29-1 to TRBJ1-2; D might be TRBD1 (6 bases). The CDR3 length is 16 residues. Germline V gives CDR1 SQVTM, CDR2 ANQGSEA. With 4 bases removed from V and 0 bases from J, the gap between germline ends came to 18 bases.

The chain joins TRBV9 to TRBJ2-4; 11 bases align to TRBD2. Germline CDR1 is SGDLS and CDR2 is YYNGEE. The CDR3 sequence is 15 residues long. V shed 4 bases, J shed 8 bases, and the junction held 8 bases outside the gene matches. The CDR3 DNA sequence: TGTGCCAGCAGCAAAGGACTAGCGGGTGAGGACATTCAGTACTTC. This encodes CASSKGLAGEDIQYF.

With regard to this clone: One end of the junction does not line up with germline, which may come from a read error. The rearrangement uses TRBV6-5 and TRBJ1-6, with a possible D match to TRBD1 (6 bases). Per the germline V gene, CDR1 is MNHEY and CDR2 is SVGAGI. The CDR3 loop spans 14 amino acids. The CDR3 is CASSYSEQGSPFHF. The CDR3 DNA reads TGTGCCAGCAGTTACTCGGAGCAGGGGTCACCCTTCCACTTT.

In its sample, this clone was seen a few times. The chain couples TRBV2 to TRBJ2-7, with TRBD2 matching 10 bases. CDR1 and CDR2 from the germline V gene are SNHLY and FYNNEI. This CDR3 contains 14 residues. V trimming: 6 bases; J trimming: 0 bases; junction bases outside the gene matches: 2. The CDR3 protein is CASRTSGDSYEQYF. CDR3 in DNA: TGTGCCAGCAGAACTAGCGGGGACTCCTACGAGCAGTACTTC.

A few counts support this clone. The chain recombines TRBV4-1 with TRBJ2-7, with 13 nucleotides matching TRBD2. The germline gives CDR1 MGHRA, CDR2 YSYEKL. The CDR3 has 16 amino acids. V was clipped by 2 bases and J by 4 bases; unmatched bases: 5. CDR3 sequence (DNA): TGCGCCAGCAGCCAATCCGGGACTAGCGGGAAATACGAGCAGTACTTC. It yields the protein CASSQSGTSGKYEQYF.

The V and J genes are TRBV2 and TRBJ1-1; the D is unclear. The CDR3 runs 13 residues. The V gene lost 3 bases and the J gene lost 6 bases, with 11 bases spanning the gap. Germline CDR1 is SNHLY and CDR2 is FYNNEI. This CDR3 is CASSDMVRAEAFF. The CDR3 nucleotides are TGTGCCAGCAGTGATATGGTACGGGCTGAAGCTTTCTTT. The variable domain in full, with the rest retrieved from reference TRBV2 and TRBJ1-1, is EPEVTQTPSHQVTQMGQEVILRCVPISNHLYFYWYRQILGQKVEFLVSFYNNEISEKSEIFDDQFSVERPDGSNFTLKIRSTKLEDSAMYFCASSDMVRAEAFFGQGTRLTVV.

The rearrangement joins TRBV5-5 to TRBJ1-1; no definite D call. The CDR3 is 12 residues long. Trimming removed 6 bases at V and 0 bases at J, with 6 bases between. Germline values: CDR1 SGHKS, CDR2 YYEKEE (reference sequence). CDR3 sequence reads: CASTFMNTEAFF. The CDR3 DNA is TGTGCCAGCACCTTCATGAACACTGAAGCTTTCTTT.

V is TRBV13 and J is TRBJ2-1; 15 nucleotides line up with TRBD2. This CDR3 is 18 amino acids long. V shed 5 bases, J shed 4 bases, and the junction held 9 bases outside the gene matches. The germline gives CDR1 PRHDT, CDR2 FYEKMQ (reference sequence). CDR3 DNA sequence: TGTGCCAGCAGCCCGCGCCGGACTAGCGGGAGGGCATACAATGAGCAGTTCTTC. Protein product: CASSPRRTSGRAYNEQFF.

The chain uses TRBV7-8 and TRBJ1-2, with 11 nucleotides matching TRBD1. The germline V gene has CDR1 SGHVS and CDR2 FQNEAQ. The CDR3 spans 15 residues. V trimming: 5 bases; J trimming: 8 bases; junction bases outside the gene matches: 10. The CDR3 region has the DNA TGTGCCAGCAGCCCCGCCGGGACAGGGGGTAGAGGCTACACCTTC. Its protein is CASSPAGTGGRGYTF. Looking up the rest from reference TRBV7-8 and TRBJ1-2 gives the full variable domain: GAGVSQSPRYKVAKRGQDVALRCDPISGHVSLFWYQQALGQGPEFLTYFQNEAQLDKSGLPSDRFFAERPEGSVSTLKIQRTQQEDSAVYLCASSPAGTGGRGYTFGSGTRLTVV.